One sample yielded the 28 T cell receptor beta chains listed below, sequenced in a study of OX40 agonist ivuxolimab in advanced cancers. Generated by immunoSEQ multiplex PCR, the TCRdb table keeps only in-frame clones and is missing some. The sample includes 70,000 or so clones, roughly 82% seen only once; the top ten take more than 0.95%. This material consisted of CD4+ or CD8+ T cells sorted from blood, taken in a trial of the OX40 agonist ivuxolimab. These receptors all stem from an adult with an advanced solid tumor such as melanoma, head and neck, liver or kidney cancer.

The chain carries TRBV4-3 and TRBJ2-3, with a weak D call TRBD2 (5 bases). Deletions cut 5 bases from V and 4 bases from J, with 16 bases between. Per germline, CDR1 LGHNA and CDR2 YSLEER. CDR3 length: 15 amino acids. CDR3 bases: TGCGCCAGCAGCTGGGGATACGAGGGCGCAGATACGCAGTATTTT. Protein sequence: CASSWGYEGADTQYF.

The rearrangement links TRBV6-1 to TRBJ1-1; weak D call: TRBD1 (5 bases). Germline V gene sequence: CDR1 MNHNS, CDR2 SASEGT. The CDR3 is 14 residues long. V lost 4 bases and J 3 bases, leaving 12 bases between the germline ends. CDR3 in amino acids: CASSARRGDTEAFF. In DNA form, the CDR3 reads TGTGCCAGCAGTGCACGTCGGGGGGACACTGAAGCTTTCTTT.

This sequence joins TRBV10-2 and TRBJ2-5, with TRBD2 matching 12 bases. J lost 4 bases, V lost 5 bases, and 2 bases had no gene match. Germline V lookup: CDR1 WSHSY, CDR2 SAAADI. The CDR3 sequence is 14 residues long. The CDR3 region is CASSPSGGVETQYF. CDR3 nucleotides: TGCGCCAGCAGTCCTAGCGGGGGGGTAGAGACCCAGTACTTC.

This clone was counted between two and nine times. This chain links TRBV4-3 with TRBJ1-5; D is unresolved. The V end lost 1 base, the J end lost 5 bases, and 3 bases lay between the germline ends. Germline assignment: CDR1 LGHNA and CDR2 YSLEER. The CDR3 length is 12 residues. The CDR3 protein is CASSQGDQPQHF. The CDR3, as DNA: TGCGCCAGCAGCCAAGGGGATCAGCCCCAGCATTTT.

V and J are TRBV27 and TRBJ2-1; a possible D gene is TRBD2 (5 bases). Germline CDR1 is MNHEY and CDR2 is SMNVEV (reference sequence). V was trimmed by 0 bases and J by 8 bases, leaving 8 bases between them. This CDR3 is 13 amino acids long. The CDR3 region has the DNA TGTGCCAGCAGTTTATCGGGGAGCGATGAGCAGTTCTTC. Translated: CASSLSGSDEQFF.

The chain couples TRBV6-5 to TRBJ2-1, with 9 bases that match TRBD1. V lost 6 bases and J lost 4; bases outside the gene matches: 4. Germline V gene data show CDR1 as MNHEY and CDR2 as SVGAGI. The CDR3 consists of 14 residues. The CDR3 reads CASRGDRVYNEQFF. DNA for the CDR3: TGTGCCAGCAGGGGGGACAGGGTTTACAATGAGCAGTTCTTC.

A few counts support this clone. This rearrangement joins TRBV10-3 to TRBJ1-1; 11 bases map to TRBD1. Unmatched junction bases numbered 7, after V lost 11 bases and J lost 5 bases. The length of the CDR3 is 13 residues. CDR1 ENHRY and CDR2 SYGVKD come from the germline V gene. The CDR3 DNA reads as TGTGCCTCTTGGGGGACAGGGGGGACTGAAGCTTTCTTT. Protein product: CASWGTGGTEAFF.

The chain is built from TRBV14 and TRBJ1-2; 8 nucleotides line up with TRBD1. CDR1 is SGHDN and CDR2 is FVKESK in the germline V gene. The CDR3 totals 14 residues. J gave up 8 bases and V 4 bases, and 9 bases lay outside the gene matches. The CDR3 region is CASSPSGQGWGYTF. CDR3 coding DNA: TGTGCCAGCAGCCCTTCTGGACAGGGATGGGGCTACACCTTC.

J is TRBJ2-4 and V is TRBV2; 12 positions match TRBD2. Germline CDR1 and CDR2: SNHLY and FYNNEI. V was clipped by 6 bases and J by 13 bases; unmatched bases: 16. There are 16 residues in the CDR3. The chain's CDR3 is CASRRVRTSGDRLQYF. The CDR3 coding sequence is TGTGCCAGCAGAAGGGTTAGGACTAGCGGGGACCGTTTACAGTACTTC.

The chain combines TRBV27 with TRBJ1-2, with a weak D call TRBD1 (5 bases). The CDR3 consists of 18 residues. Trimming shortened V by 5 bases and J by 5 bases, and 27 bases separated the two germline ends. Per the germline V gene, CDR1 is MNHEY and CDR2 is SMNVEV (reference sequence). The CDR3 DNA reads TGTGCCAGCAGTCGAAGTTGGGGCCAAGGAGGGTATTCATATGGCTACACCTTC. This codes for CASSRSWGQGGYSYGYTF.

The chain is built from TRBV28 and TRBJ1-4, with a tentative D call TRBD1 (5 bases). The CDR3 extends over 14 amino acids. Between the trimmed V and J ends, which lost 4 bases and 7 bases, there was a span of 13 bases. Looked up from germline, CDR1 is MDHEN and CDR2 is SYDVKM. CDR3 DNA sequence: TGTGCCAGCAGTTCCCGGGGACTGGGTGAAAAACTGTTTTTT. Amino acid sequence: CASSSRGLGEKLFF.

This clone came up once. The V call is TRBV6-5, the J call TRBJ2-7, with D possibly called TRBD1 or TRBD2 (5 bases each). V was pared by 2 bases and J by 2 bases, with 7 bases between. This CDR3 contains 13 residues. Germline assignment: CDR1 MNHEY and CDR2 SVGAGI. This CDR3 reads CASSYRGAYEQYF. The CDR3 DNA is TGTGCCAGCAGTTACCGAGGGGCCTACGAGCAGTACTTC.

The rearrangement uses TRBV6-5 and TRBJ1-1; D call uncertain. V lost 5 bases and J lost 6, with 16 bases in between. The CDR3 extends over 14 amino acids. Germline V gives CDR1 MNHEY, CDR2 SVGAGI. DNA of the CDR3: TGTGCCAGCAGTGACCCCTGGGTTGGTGCTGAAGCTTTCTTT. Its protein product is CASSDPWVGAEAFF.

The table lists this clone with many counts. This chain's CDR3 is CASSLAGGPSNEQFF. CDR3 bases: TGCGCCAGCAGCCTAGCGGGGGGGCCGAGCAATGAGCAGTTCTTC. The chain employs TRBV5-1 and TRBJ2-1; 12 nucleotides match TRBD2. In germline, CDR1 is SGHRS, CDR2 YFSETQ. With V trimmed by 4 bases and J by 6 bases, 5 bases remained unmatched. The CDR3 covers 15 residues.

The J gene is TRBJ1-1, the V gene TRBV5-4; D not certain. The CDR3 consists of 12 residues. Trimming took 0 bases from V and 7 from J, leaving 7 bases between them. CDR1 is SGHNT and CDR2 is YYREEE in the germline V gene (reference sequence). The CDR3 is CASSLDGVEAFF. As DNA, the CDR3 is TGTGCCAGCAGCTTGGACGGGGTTGAAGCTTTCTTT.

The chain joins TRBV6-5 to TRBJ1-5, with 11 nucleotides matching TRBD1. The J segment lost 5 bases and the V segment lost 5 bases, leaving 5 bases of the junction unmatched. The CDR3 is 15 residues long. Germline V gene sequence: CDR1 MNHEY, CDR2 SVGAGI. The CDR3 DNA is TGTGCCAGCAGTCCCGGGACAGGGGGTCATCAGCCCCAGCATTTT. Its translation is CASSPGTGGHQPQHF.

This clone has a handful of counts. This sequence joins TRBV10-3 and TRBJ1-5; no definite D call. Trimming shortened V by 3 bases and J by 3 bases, and 6 bases separated the two germline ends. The germline CDR1 and CDR2 sequences are ENHRY and SYGVKD. This CDR3 is built from 13 residues. The chain's CDR3 is CAISETDNQPQHF. The CDR3 region has the DNA TGTGCCATCAGTGAAACAGACAATCAGCCCCAGCATTTT.

This sequence joins TRBV7-2 and TRBJ1-5; no clear D. Germline CDR1 reads SGHTA; CDR2 reads FQGNSA. Between the trimmed V and J ends, which lost 1 base and 7 bases, there was a span of 5 bases. The CDR3 sequence is 12 residues long. CDR3 residues: CASSLGSQPQHF. The CDR3 nucleotides are TGTGCCAGCAGCTTAGGAAGCCAGCCCCAGCATTTT. Complete variable domain (other parts from reference TRBV7-2 and TRBJ1-5): GAGVSQSPSNKVTEKGKDVELRCDPISGHTALYWYRQSLGQGLEFLIYFQGNSAPDKSGLPSDRFSAERTGGSVSTLTIQRTQQEDSAVYLCASSLGSQPQHFGDGTRLSIL.

CDR3 in DNA: TGTGCCAGCAGCCCAGGGACAGGGCACCTCTATGGCTACACCTTC. Translated: CASSPGTGHLYGYTF. This chain links TRBV7-8 with TRBJ1-2; TRBD1 matches at 9 bases. V was pared by 5 bases and J by 4 bases, with 8 bases of the junction left unmatched. CDR1 and CDR2 from the germline V gene are SGHVS and FQNEAQ. This CDR3 contains 15 residues.

The chain joins TRBV2 to TRBJ1-1; possibly TRBD1 for D (6 bases). Trimming took off 6 bases at V and 4 bases at J, with 12 bases between the two ends. The CDR3 extends over 13 amino acids. Germline V gene sequence: CDR1 SNHLY, CDR2 FYNNEI. CDR3 amino acids: CASSSGEGTEAFF. The CDR3, as DNA: TGTGCCAGCAGCTCAGGGGAGGGCACTGAAGCTTTCTTT.

V is TRBV2 and J is TRBJ2-5; TRBD1 aligns across 7 bases. The trim removed 7 bases at V and 1 base at J, leaving 3 bases unmatched. This CDR3 is 13 amino acids long. CDR1 is SNHLY and CDR2 is FYNNEI in the germline V gene. The CDR3 is CASMRGLQETQYF. The DNA for the CDR3 is TGTGCCAGCATGAGGGGGCTCCAAGAGACCCAGTACTTC.

The rearrangement links TRBV2 to TRBJ2-3, with TRBD1 matching 8 bases. The CDR3 length is 14 residues. Germline lookup yields CDR1 SNHLY and CDR2 FYNNEI. The V and J ends lost 7 bases and 4 bases, in that order; junction bases with no gene match: 7. The CDR3 loop is CASKRDRGSDTQYF. The CDR3 nucleotides are TGTGCCAGCAAAAGAGACAGGGGTTCAGATACGCAGTATTTT.

The rearrangement uses TRBV6-5 and TRBJ2-5; perhaps TRBD2 as D (5 bases). This CDR3 spans 12 amino acids. Germline values: CDR1 MNHEY, CDR2 SVGAGI. V was clipped by 6 bases and J by 2 bases, with 7 bases between them. The CDR3 DNA sequence: TGTGCCAGCAGGACGGGGCAAGAGACCCAGTACTTC. This codes for CASRTGQETQYF.

The rearrangement uses TRBV18 and TRBJ2-7, with D maybe TRBD2 (6 bases). Trimming stripped 0 bases from V and 3 bases from J, with 9 bases between. The CDR3 has 14 residues. Germline V CDR1 and CDR2: KGHSH, LQKENI. Written as DNA, the CDR3 is TGTGCCAGCTCACCACCGTGGGGGGACTACGAGCAGTACTTC. This gives the protein CASSPPWGDYEQYF.

V usage is TRBV15 and J usage is TRBJ2-3; 10 positions match TRBD2. The CDR3 is 17 amino acids. Germline trimming cut 1 base from V and 2 bases from J; bases unmatched to any gene: 6. Germline values: CDR1 LNHNV, CDR2 YYDKDF (reference sequence). CDR3 bases: TGTGCCACCAGCAGAGGGGTCCTAGCGGGGGTCACAGATACGCAGTATTTT. Translated: CATSRGVLAGVTDTQYF.

DNA for the CDR3: TGTGCCAGCAGCTTAGGCGCCAGTACTAACTATGGCTACACCTTC. Translating it yields CASSLGASTNYGYTF. The chain is built from TRBV7-6 and TRBJ1-2; D uncertain. V dropped 1 base and J dropped 0 bases, with 9 bases sitting between them. The CDR3 contains 15 residues. The V gene's germline CDR1 is SGHVS and CDR2 FNYEAQ.

The chain carries TRBV9 and TRBJ1-1; D call uncertain. This CDR3 region has 14 residues. Germline-derived CDR1 and CDR2 are SGDLS and YYNGEE. V was trimmed by 4 bases and J by 0 bases, leaving 10 bases between them. CDR3 amino acids: CASSPRAMNTEAFF. CDR3 nucleotide sequence: TGTGCCAGCAGCCCCCGAGCAATGAACACTGAAGCTTTCTTT.

The V call is TRBV4-3, the J call TRBJ1-1; TRBD1 agrees at 8 bases. Looked up from germline, CDR1 is LGHNA and CDR2 is YSLEER. The CDR3 length is 15 residues. The V and J ends lost 0 bases and 1 base, in that order; junction bases with no gene match: 1. The CDR3 DNA is TGCGCCAGCAGCCAAGACAGGGGGCAGAACACTGAAGCTTTCTTT. Translation gives CASSQDRGQNTEAFF.